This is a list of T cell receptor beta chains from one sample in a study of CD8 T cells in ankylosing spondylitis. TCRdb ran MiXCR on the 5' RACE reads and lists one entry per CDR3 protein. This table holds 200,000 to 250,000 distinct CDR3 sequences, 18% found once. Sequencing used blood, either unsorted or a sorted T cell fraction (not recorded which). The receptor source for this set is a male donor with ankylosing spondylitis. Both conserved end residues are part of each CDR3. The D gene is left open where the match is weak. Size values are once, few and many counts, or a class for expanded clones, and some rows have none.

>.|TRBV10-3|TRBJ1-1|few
CAISGGLNTEAFF
TGTGCCATCAGTGGCGGCTTGAACACTGAAGCTTTCTTT
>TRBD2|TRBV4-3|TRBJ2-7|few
CASSQGVAGHEQYF
TGCGCCAGCAGCCAAGGGGTAGCGGGCCACGAGCAGTACTTC
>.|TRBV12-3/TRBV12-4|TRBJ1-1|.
CASSIEGGNTEAFF
TGTGCCAGCAGTATTGAGGGGGGGAACACTGAAGCTTTCTTT
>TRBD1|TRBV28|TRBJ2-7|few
CASSQTGGLYYEQYF
TGTGCCAGCAGTCAAACAGGGGGACTGTACTACGAGCAGTACTTC
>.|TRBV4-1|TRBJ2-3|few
CASSPRADTQYF
TGCGCCAGCAGCCCCCGGGCAGATACGCAGTATTTT
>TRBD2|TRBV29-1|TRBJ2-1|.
CSVRTLAGSSYNEQFF
TGCAGCGTTCGGACCTTAGCGGGAAGCTCCTACAATGAGCAGTTCTTC
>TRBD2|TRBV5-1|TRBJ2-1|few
CASSLASGGRYNEQFF
TGCGCCAGCAGCTTGGCCTCGGGAGGGCGTTACAATGAGCAGTTCTTC
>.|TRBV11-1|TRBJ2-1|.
CSSSLAVSLKGPYNEQFF
TGTTCCAGCAGCTTAGCGGTTAGTTTAAAAGGGCCCTACAATGAGCAGTTCTTC
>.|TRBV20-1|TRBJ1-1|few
CSASSPSEGMGTEAFF
TGCAGTGCTAGTTCGCCCTCAGAGGGGATGGGCACTGAAGCTTTCTTT
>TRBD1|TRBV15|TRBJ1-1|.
CATSSRTGLNTEAFF
TGTGCCACCAGCAGTAGGACAGGATTGAACACTGAAGCTTTCTTT
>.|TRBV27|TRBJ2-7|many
CASSLASGVYEQYF
TGTGCCAGCAGTTTAGCGTCCGGGGTCTACGAGCAGTACTTC
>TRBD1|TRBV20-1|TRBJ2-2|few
CSAHLTGQGYGELFF
TGCAGTGCTCACCTAACGGGACAGGGTTACGGGGAGCTGTTTTTT
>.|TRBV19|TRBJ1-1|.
CASVDSPKWNTEAFF
TGTGCCAGTGTCGACAGCCCAAAATGGAACACTGAAGCTTTCTTT
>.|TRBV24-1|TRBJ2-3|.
CATSDSGASRADTQYF
TGTGCCACCAGTGATTCCGGGGCCAGCCGGGCAGATACGCAGTATTTT
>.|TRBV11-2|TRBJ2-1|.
CASSLVQGGDNEQFF
TGTGCCAGCAGCTTAGTCCAGGGGGGGGATAATGAGCAGTTCTTC
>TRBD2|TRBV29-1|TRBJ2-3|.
CSVEAGLAGAPDTQYF
TGCAGCGTTGAAGCTGGGCTAGCGGGAGCCCCAGATACGCAGTATTTT
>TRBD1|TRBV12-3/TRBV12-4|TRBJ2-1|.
CASSGTVLENNEQFF
TGTGCCAGCAGTGGGACAGTCCTGGAAAACAATGAGCAGTTCTTC